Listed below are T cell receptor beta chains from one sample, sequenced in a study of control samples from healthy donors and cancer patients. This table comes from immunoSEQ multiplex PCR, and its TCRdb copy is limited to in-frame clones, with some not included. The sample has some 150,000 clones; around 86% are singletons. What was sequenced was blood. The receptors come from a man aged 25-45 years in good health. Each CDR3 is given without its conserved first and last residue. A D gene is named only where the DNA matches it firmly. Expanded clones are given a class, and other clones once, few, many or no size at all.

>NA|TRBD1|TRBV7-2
ASSSDRAAYNEQF
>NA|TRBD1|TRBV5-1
ASNNGQGDYGYT
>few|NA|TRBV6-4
ASSEGNQPQH
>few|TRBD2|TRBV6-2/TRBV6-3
ASSSSSGGRLGSYNEQF
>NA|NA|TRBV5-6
ASSLLNQPQH
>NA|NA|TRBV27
ASGTSYGQHQTYEQY
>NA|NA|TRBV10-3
AIKAPSADTQY
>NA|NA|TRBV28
ASSPSKYPGSPLH
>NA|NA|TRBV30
AWSVFGGLEAF
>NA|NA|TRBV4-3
ASSQDRGKQF
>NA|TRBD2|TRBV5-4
ASSPGGLAGAGTQY
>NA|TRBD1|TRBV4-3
ASSQNNRGLQQY
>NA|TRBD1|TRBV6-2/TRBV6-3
ASSDRATVGDTQY
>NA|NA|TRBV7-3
ASSRDRWSETQY
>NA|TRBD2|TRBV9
ASSTPIAGVTGELF
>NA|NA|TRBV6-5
ASSRSGVYQETQY
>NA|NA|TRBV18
ASTSGMNTEAF
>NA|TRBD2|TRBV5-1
ASSLALAGGYEQY
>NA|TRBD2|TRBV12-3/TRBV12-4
ASTPGGAEQY
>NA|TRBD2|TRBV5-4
ASSPGSGKFYEQY
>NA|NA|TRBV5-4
ASSLTGQRETQY
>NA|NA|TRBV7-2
ASSPESGGYT
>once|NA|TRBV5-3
ATSSGRTRMPVQETQY
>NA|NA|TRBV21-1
ASRQSFPAPIGYT
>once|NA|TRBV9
ASSVEGGRGTEAF
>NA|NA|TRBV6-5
ASRPGHSYEQY
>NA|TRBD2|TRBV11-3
ASSPGGTAGVAETQY
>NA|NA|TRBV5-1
ASSLDSYSGNTIY
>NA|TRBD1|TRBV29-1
SVGGTAYEQY
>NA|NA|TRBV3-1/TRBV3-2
ASSRGMRTEAF
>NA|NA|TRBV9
ASSVGQGNYEQY
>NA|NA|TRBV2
ASKLRSNTGELF
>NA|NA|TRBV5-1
ASSLGETVQ
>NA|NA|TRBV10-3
AIGYRDEAF
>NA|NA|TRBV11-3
ASSLEGGVRNTGELF
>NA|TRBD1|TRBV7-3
ASSLTGTGDPIDIQY
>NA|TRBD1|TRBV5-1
ASSLGQGPPYGANVLT
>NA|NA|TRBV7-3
ASSSGTGTYEQY
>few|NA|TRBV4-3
ASSQGAGSGEAF
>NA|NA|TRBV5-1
ASSLGGDPSSYEQY
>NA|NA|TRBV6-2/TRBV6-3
ASSPRLVAKNIQY
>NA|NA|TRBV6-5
ASKAGSNVYGYT
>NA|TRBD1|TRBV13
ASSTRQGWDSNSGYT
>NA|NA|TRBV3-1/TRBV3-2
ASSQEGPSVETEQF
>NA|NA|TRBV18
ASHSGQSYNEQF
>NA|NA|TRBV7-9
ASSGIAGNSYNEQF
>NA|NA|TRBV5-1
ASTGGQRGYEQY
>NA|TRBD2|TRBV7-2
ASSPGAGGSTSTDTQY
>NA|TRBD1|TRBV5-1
ASSGSGTGTDTQY
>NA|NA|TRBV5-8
ASSLQRADTQY
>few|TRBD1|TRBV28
ASRGDRVITEAF
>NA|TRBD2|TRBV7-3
ASSLTGLAGVGDTQY
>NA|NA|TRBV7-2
ASSLTPSTDTQY
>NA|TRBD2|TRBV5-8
ASSLRAPGLVTDTQY
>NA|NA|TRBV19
ASSIRGLVASNQPQH
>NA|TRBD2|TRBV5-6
ASSYELGGFSYNEQF
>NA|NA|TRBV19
ASSPPVWTGNTEAF
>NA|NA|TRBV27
ASSPIWIQANVYEQY
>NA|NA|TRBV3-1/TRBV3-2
ASSQSGTYEQY
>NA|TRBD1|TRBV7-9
ASTPIGGQGYEQF